This TCR beta chain is from a study of T cell responses to AZD1222 COVID-19 vaccine. The data were produced by immunoSEQ multiplex PCR, yet TCRdb's version contains in-frame clones alone and is incomplete. The sample shows around 140,000 clones, 90% of them seen only once. The germline V gene has CDR1 SGHTA and CDR2 FQGTGA. The CDR3 runs 16 residues. With V trimmed by 2 bases and J by 0 bases, 1 base remained unmatched. The chain uses TRBV7-3 and TRBJ1-6, with 7 nucleotides matching TRBD1. This material consisted of peripheral blood, taken on day 0 of AZD1222 vaccination. This TCR was recovered from an adult in good health. The CDR3 bases are TGTGCCAGCAGCTTACGGGACAGCTCCTATAATTCACCCCTCCACTTT. This codes for CASSLRDSSYNSPLHF.